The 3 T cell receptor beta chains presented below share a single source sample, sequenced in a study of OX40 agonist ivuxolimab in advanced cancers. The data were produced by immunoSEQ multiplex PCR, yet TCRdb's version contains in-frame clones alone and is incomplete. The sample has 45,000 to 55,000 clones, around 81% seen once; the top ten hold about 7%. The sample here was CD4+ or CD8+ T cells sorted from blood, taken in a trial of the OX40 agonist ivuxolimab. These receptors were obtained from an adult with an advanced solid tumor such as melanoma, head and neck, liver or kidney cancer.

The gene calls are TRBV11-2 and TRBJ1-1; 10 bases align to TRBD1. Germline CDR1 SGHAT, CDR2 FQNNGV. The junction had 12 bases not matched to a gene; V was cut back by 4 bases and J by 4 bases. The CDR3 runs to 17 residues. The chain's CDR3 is CASSSTDRGQGITEAFF. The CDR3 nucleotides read TGTGCCAGCAGCTCAACTGACAGGGGGCAAGGTATCACTGAAGCTTTCTTT.

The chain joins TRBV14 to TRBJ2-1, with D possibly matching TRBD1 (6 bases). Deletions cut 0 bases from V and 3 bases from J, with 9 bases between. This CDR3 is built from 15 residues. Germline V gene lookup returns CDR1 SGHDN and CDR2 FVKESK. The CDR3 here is CASSQDWTVYNEQFF. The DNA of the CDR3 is TGTGCCAGCAGCCAAGACTGGACAGTCTACAATGAGCAGTTCTTC.

CDR3 DNA sequence: TGTGCCAGCAGCTTGGAGGGAGTGGAAACGCAGTATTTT. This codes for CASSLEGVETQYF. This chain links TRBV5-4 with TRBJ2-3; tentative D call: TRBD2 (5 bases). CDR1 and CDR2 from the germline V gene are SGHNT and YYREEE (reference sequence). Trimming left V 0 bases short and J 9 bases short, with 11 bases between. The CDR3 loop spans 13 amino acids.